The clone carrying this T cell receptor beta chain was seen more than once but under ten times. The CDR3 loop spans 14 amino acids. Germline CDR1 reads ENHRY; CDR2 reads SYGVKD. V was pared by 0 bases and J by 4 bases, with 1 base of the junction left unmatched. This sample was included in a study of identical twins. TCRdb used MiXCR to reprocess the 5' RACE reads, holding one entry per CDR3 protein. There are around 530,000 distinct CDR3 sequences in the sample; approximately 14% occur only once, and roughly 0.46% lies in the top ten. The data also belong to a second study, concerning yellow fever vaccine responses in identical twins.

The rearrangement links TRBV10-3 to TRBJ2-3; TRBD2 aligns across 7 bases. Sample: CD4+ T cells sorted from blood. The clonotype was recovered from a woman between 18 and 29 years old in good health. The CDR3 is CAISESSGPDTQYF. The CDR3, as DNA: TGTGCCATCAGTGAGTCTAGCGGGCCAGATACGCAGTATTTT.